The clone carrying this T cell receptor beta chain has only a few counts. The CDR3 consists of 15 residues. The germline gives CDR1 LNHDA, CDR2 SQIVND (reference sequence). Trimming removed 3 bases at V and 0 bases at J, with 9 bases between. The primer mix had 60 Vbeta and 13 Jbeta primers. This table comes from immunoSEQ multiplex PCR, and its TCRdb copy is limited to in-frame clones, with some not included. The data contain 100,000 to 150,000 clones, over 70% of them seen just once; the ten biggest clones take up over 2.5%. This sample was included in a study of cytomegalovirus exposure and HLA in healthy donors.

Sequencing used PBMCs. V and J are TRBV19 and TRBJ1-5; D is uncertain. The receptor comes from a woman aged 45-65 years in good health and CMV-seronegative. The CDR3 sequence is CASSIYSYSNQPQHF. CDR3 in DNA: TGTGCCAGTAGTATCTACAGCTATAGCAATCAGCCCCAGCATTTT.